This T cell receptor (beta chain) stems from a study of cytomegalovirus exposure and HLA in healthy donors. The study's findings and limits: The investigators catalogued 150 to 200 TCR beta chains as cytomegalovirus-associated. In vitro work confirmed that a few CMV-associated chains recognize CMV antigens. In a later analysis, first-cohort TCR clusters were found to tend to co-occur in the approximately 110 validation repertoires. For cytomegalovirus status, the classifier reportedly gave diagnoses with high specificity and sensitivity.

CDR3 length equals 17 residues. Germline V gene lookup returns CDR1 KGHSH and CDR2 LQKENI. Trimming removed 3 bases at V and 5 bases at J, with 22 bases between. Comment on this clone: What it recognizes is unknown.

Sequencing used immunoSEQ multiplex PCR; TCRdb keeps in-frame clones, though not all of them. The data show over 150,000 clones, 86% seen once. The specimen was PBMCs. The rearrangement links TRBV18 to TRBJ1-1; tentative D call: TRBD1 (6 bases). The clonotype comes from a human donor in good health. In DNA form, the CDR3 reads TGTGCCAGCTCACCCATCAAAGGGGGTACCACAGGGACTGAAGCTTTCTTT. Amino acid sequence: CASSPIKGGTTGTEAFF.